This TCR beta chain was documented in a study of cytomegalovirus exposure and HLA in healthy donors. The PCR ran on 60 Vbeta and 13 Jbeta primers. The protocol was immunoSEQ multiplex PCR, while the TCRdb copy is restricted to in-frame clones and leaves out a portion. The data contain some 220,000 clones, around four fifths of them singletons. After removal of 2 bases from V and 4 bases from J, the junction contained 12 bases not matched to a gene. CDR1 and CDR2 from the germline V gene are LGHNA and YNFKEQ. The CDR3 totals 19 residues. The gene calls are TRBV4-2 and TRBJ2-2; the match to TRBD1 covers 11 bases. The sample was PBMCs. The source of this sequence is a woman aged 40 to 49 in good health and CMV-seronegative. As DNA, the CDR3 is TGTGCCAGCAGCCAAAAGTGGACAGGGGGCGTATTGGCCACCGGGGAGCTGTTTTTT. Encoded protein: CASSQKWTGGVLATGELFF.